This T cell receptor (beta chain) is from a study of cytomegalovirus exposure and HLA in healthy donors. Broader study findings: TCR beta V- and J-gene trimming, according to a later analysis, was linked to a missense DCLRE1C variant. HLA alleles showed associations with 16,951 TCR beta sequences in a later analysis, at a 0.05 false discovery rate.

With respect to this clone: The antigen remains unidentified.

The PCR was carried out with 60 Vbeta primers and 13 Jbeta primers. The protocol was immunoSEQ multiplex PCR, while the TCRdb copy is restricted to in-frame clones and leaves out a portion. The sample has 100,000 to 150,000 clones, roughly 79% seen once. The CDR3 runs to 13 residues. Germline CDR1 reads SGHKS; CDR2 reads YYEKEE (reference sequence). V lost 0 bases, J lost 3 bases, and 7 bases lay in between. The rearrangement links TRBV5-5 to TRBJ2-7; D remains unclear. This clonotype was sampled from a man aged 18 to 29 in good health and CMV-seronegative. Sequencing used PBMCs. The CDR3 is CASSLVDIYEQYF. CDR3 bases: TGTGCCAGCAGCTTGGTTGACATCTACGAGCAGTACTTC.